This T cell receptor beta chain comes out of a study of blood T cell repertoires in COVID-19. Looking at the study overall: Nucleic acid was either cDNA or gDNA, and it came from T cells, B-cell-depleted T cells, or PBMCs.

V shed 1 base and J shed 11 bases, with 14 bases lying between them. The CDR3 is 13 residues long. Germline V gene data show CDR1 as SGHDT and CDR2 as YYEEEE. Authors' methods: Nucleated cell number was recorded as an estimate derived from reference gene primer amplification. Generated by immunoSEQ multiplex PCR, the TCRdb table keeps only in-frame clones and is missing some. That table gives V, J and clone size, and the DNA gave D and trimming. The data hold 84,000 or so clones, with 60% to 85% observed a single time. This sequence was found in a human donor in a cohort sampled during active COVID-19. Sequencing input: peripheral blood. The V call is TRBV5-6, the J call TRBJ2-3; D unclear. CDR3 coding DNA: TGTGCCAGCAGCTTGTCCGATGTATCGCGGCAGTATTTT. Its protein product is CASSLSDVSRQYF.